The subject of this entry is one T cell receptor (beta chain). Its antigen is still unknown. No base-level quality is on record; no much larger clone is a single base apart. The immunoSEQ Assay was used to sequence TCRbeta CDR3 regions. After extraction, genomic DNA underwent amplification by bias-controlled multiplex PCR, followed by high-throughput sequencing. In the authors' own workflow: To quantify the absolute abundance of every unique TCRbeta CDR3 region, sequences were collapsed and filtered. T cell fraction was estimated by normalizing TCRbeta template counts to usable DNA, which was measured by amplifying reference genes present in all nucleated cells. Repertoire TCRs were annotated as SARS-CoV-2-specific when V gene, CDR3 amino acid sequence and J gene were exactly matched to a known reactive TCR set. MIRA supplied the reference SARS-CoV-2 TCR set, which was filtered for enrichment in COVID-19-positive ImmuneCODE repertoires so that public or cross-reactive TCRs were removed. Using the MIRA antigens, annotated TCRs were further analysed by specific ORF or by position within an ORF. Breadth was defined as the number of annotated unique rearrangements divided by the total number of unique productive rearrangements, and depth was defined as the summed frequency of the annotated unique rearrangements. Two-sided Wilcoxon rank-sum tests were used to compare TCR breadth between groups. TCRdb took this table from immuneACCESS and kept in-frame rearrangements with V and J called. Such tables lack part of the clones; where checked against another copy, unresolved V genes explain under half of the gap, and the rest is unexplained. V and J calls plus clone size are reproduced from that table; the DNA served to infer D and trimming. Here the sample has 400,000 to 450,000 clones; 75% to 95% occur a single time. The top ten hold approximately 12% of the sample.

The sample originates from a study of Ad26.COV2.S vaccination and SARS-CoV-2 variants (dated by TCRdb to the early 2020s). About the study as a whole: Donors in the vaccine arm were drawn from COV1001, a phase I-IIa trial of Ad26.COV2.S in healthy adults that was multicentre, randomized, double-blind and placebo-controlled. Dosing of Ad26.COV2.S was intramuscular, at either 5x10^10 or 1x10^11 viral particles, delivered as one shot or as two shots spaced 56 days apart. TCRbeta repertoire sequencing served as the tool for gauging how specific and how broad the SARS-CoV-2-reactive T cell receptors were following Ad26.COV2.S vaccination. The TCR-sequenced set comprised about 32 samples: around 20 Ad26.COV2.S vaccine recipients, 5 placebo recipients and 8 SARS-CoV-2 convalescent individuals. Participants in the trial were split at random into five groups of five each, receiving low-dose or high-dose Ad26.COV2.S once or twice, or else placebo on both occasions. Blinding of investigators to trial group allocation was maintained during experiments and outcome assessment.

In light of the paper, this sample's treatment or condition label describes: 15 to 20 received Ad26.COV2.S at low or high dose, single or two shots; 5 received placebo; per-sample allocation not given. For vaccine and placebo recipients, the sequenced repertoires came from samples collected on day 63 after the first injection. In Cohort 1b, fewer than 30 adults aged 18-55 years were enrolled at a single site in Boston, USA, between 29 July and 7 August 2020. Ad26.COV2.S was a replication-incompetent adenovirus type 26 vector that expressed a prefusion-stabilized SARS-CoV-2 spike protein derived from the original Wuhan strain. The CDR3 runs 12 residues from the cysteine to the phenylalanine. The DNA shown is the 36-base CDR3, in frame from base 1. The germline V gene encodes CDR1 MGHDK and CDR2 SYGVNS. V is pared back by 8 bases and J by 3 bases, with 10 bases lying between the germline termini. General findings and caveats noted by the study authors: The study was not powered to compare responses between vaccine doses or regimens. Substantial breadth of spike-specific CD8+ and CD4+ T cell responses was reported after vaccination. Higher spike-specific TCR breadth was observed in Ad26.COV2.S recipients than in placebo recipients (P = 0.0014). It was noted by the authors that total T cell responses may have been underestimated by the TCR breadth and depth analyses. Comparable non-spike TCR breadth was observed between vaccine and placebo recipients, consistent with only spike being contained in the vaccine.

The chain uses TRBV25-1 and TRBJ1-2; no D segment can be confidently identified. This specimen consisted of peripheral blood, obtained in a trial of Ad26.COV2.S vaccine versus placebo. The TCR sequence derives from a person between 18 and 59 years old who received the Ad26.COV2.S COVID-19 vaccine or a placebo. The base sequence is TGTGCCAGCGGGGAGGATTACTATGGCTACACCTTC. This is translated as CASGEDYYGYTF.